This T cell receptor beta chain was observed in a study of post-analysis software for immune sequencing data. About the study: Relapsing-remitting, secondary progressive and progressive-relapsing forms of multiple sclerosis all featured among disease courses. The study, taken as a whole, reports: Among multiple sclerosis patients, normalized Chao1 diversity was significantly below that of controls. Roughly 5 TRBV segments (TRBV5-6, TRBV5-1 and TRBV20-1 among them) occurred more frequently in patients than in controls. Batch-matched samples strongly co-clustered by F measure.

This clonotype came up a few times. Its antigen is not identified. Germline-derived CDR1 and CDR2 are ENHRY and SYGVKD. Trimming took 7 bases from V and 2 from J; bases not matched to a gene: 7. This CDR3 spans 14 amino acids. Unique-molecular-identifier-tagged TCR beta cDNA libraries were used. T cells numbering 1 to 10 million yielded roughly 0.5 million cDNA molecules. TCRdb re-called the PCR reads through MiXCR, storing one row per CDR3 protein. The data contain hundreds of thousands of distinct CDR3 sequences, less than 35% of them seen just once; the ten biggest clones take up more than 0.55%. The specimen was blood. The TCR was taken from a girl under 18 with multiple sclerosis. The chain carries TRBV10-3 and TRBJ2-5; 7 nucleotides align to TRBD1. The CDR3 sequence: CAIKNRDRQETQYF. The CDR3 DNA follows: TGTGCCATCAAAAACCGGGACAGACAAGAGACCCAGTACTTC.